The sample holds a few counts of the clone carrying this TCR beta chain. The target antigen is unknown. The authors ran a second PCR of about 6 to 11 cycles using a sample-barcoded 5' primer and a J-beta primer mix. TCRdb re-analysed the 5' RACE reads in MiXCR, keeping a single row per CDR3 protein. The sample yields about 510,000 distinct CDR3 sequences, roughly a quarter seen once. This entry belongs to a study of blood T cells in healthy people across ages. V lost 0 bases and J 3 bases, leaving 9 bases between the germline ends. The length of the CDR3 is 14 residues. Germline V CDR1 and CDR2: LGHNA, YNFKEQ. General study results and limits: A conclusive naive versus antigen-experienced comparison was prevented by the unsorted PBMCs.

The sample providers were healthy Caucasian people from Russia, aged about 6 to 100. The same data also contributed to another study, on T cells of mothers and their children.

This sequence originates from a boy aged 2 to 9 in good health. The sample consisted of blood. The chain carries TRBV4-2 and TRBJ2-7; perhaps TRBD1 as D (5 bases). The CDR3: CASSQEQGLYEQYF. CDR3 sequence (DNA): TGTGCCAGCAGCCAAGAGCAGGGCCTCTACGAGCAGTACTTC.